The rows below give T cell receptor beta chains drawn from one sample of a study of graft-versus-host responses after intestinal transplantation. Clones were sequenced by immunoSEQ multiplex PCR, and TCRdb holds only the in-frame ones, with some missing. Found here are thousands of clones, about 85% of them singletons; the top ten hold approximately 11%. Here the sequenced sample was ileum tissue, taken 156 days after intestinal transplant. Source of these receptors: a human patient who received an intestinal transplant, so some T cells may come from the graft donor. Each CDR3 is given with its conserved first and last residue. D genes are given only for firm matches. Part of the rows lack a size; the others show once, few, many or a class for expanded clones.

D gene: NA
clone size: NA
V gene: TRBV6-6
J gene: TRBJ2-3
CDR3 DNA: TGTGCCAGCAGTTACCTACAGGCCACAGATACGCAGTATTTT
CDR3 protein: CASSYLQATDTQYF

D gene: NA
clone size: NA
V gene: TRBV7-7
J gene: TRBJ2-2
CDR3 DNA: TGTGCCAGCAGCTTAGCCAGGGGAGGCACCGGGGAGCTGTTTTTT
CDR3 protein: CASSLARGGTGELFF

D gene: NA
clone size: NA
V gene: TRBV10-1
J gene: TRBJ2-1
CDR3 DNA: TGCGCCAGCAGTGAAACCGGACAGGGAGGGATAAATGAGCAGTTCTTC
CDR3 protein: CASSETGQGGINEQFF

D gene: NA
clone size: NA
V gene: TRBV6-5
J gene: TRBJ2-3
CDR3 DNA: TGTGCCAGCAGTTACTCGAATGTTGGGGGAGATACGCAGTATTTT
CDR3 protein: CASSYSNVGGDTQYF

D gene: TRBD1
clone size: once
V gene: TRBV19
J gene: TRBJ1-2
CDR3 DNA: TGTGCCAGTAGTATACGGACAGGGCTTATTAACAACGGCTACACCTTC
CDR3 protein: CASSIRTGLINNGYTF

D gene: NA
clone size: NA
V gene: TRBV9
J gene: TRBJ1-2
CDR3 DNA: TGTGCCAGCAGCTGGACAACTAACTATGGCTACACCTTC
CDR3 protein: CASSWTTNYGYTF

D gene: TRBD1
clone size: NA
V gene: TRBV9
J gene: TRBJ1-2
CDR3 DNA: TGTGCCAGCAGCGGACAGGGAAGTGACTATGGCTACACCTTC
CDR3 protein: CASSGQGSDYGYTF

D gene: NA
clone size: NA
V gene: TRBV6-5
J gene: TRBJ1-1
CDR3 DNA: TGTGCCAGCAGTTACTCCCCCGGGCCAGAAAACACTGAAGCTTTCTTT
CDR3 protein: CASSYSPGPENTEAFF

D gene: TRBD2
clone size: NA
V gene: TRBV29-1
J gene: TRBJ2-3
CDR3 DNA: TGCAGCGTTGAATCGCGGGGGTCTACGCAGTATTTT
CDR3 protein: CSVESRGSTQYF

D gene: NA
clone size: NA
V gene: TRBV6-1
J gene: TRBJ2-2
CDR3 DNA: TGTGCCAGCAGGATCACGTACGCGAACACCGGGGAGCTGTTTTTT
CDR3 protein: CASRITYANTGELFF

D gene: TRBD2
clone size: NA
V gene: TRBV30
J gene: TRBJ2-7
CDR3 DNA: TGTGCCTGGAGTGGAATAGACAGCGGAGTAGCGGGAGGGGGGTACTTC
CDR3 protein: CAWSGIDSGVAGGGYF

D gene: NA
clone size: NA
V gene: TRBV28
J gene: TRBJ1-1
CDR3 DNA: TGTGCCAGCAGTTTATGGGACGGTAACACTGAAGCTTTCTTT
CDR3 protein: CASSLWDGNTEAFF

D gene: TRBD2
clone size: NA
V gene: TRBV4-2
J gene: TRBJ2-1
CDR3 DNA: TGTGCCAGCAGCCAAGGCTCACTAGCGGGAGGGCCCCACAATGAGCAGTTCTTC
CDR3 protein: CASSQGSLAGGPHNEQFF

D gene: NA
clone size: NA
V gene: TRBV7-2
J gene: TRBJ1-1
CDR3 DNA: TGTGCCAGCAGCCCTAACGGGGTACTGAACACTGAAGCTTTCTTT
CDR3 protein: CASSPNGVLNTEAFF